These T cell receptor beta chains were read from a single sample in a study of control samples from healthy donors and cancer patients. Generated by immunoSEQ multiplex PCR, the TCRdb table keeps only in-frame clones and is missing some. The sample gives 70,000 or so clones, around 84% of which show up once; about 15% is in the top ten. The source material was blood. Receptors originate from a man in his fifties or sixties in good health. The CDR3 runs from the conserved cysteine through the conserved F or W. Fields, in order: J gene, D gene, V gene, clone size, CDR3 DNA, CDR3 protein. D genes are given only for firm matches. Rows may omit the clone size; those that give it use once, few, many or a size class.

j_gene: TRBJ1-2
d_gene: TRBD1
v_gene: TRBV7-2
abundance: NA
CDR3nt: TGTGCCAGCAGCCTATCCGGGACAGTGGCAGGGGAATATGGCTACACCTTC
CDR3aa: CASSLSGTVAGEYGYTF

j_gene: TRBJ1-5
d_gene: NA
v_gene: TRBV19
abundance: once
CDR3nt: TGTGCCAGTAGTATTCTAGGGGGCAATCAGCCCCAGCATTTT
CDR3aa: CASSILGGNQPQHF

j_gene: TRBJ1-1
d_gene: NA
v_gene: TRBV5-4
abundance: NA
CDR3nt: TGTGCCAGCGAGCTTTGGGGGGCAGGGCCAGCTGAAGCTTTCTTT
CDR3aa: CASELWGAGPAEAFF

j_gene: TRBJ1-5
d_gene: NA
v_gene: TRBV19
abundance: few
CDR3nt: TGTGCCAGTAGCATCGAGACAGTTAATCAGCCCCAGCATTTT
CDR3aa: CASSIETVNQPQHF

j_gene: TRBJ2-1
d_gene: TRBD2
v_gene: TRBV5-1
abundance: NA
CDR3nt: TGCGCCAGCAGCTTGGACAGTAGCGGGGGCAATGAGCAGTTCTTC
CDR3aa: CASSLDSSGGNEQFF

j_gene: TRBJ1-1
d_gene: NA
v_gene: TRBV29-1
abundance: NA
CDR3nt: TGCAGCGTCGGAGACCAGGGAAAAGCTTTCTTT
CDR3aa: CSVGDQGKAFF

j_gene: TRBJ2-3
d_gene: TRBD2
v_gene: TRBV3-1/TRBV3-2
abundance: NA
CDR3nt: TGTGCCAGCAGCCAATTGGCACCGGGAGGGGTCACAGATACGCAGTATTTT
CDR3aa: CASSQLAPGGVTDTQYF

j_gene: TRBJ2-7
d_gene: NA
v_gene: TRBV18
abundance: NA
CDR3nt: TGTGCCAGCTCACCATATTCGAACCGGGACGAGCAGTACTTC
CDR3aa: CASSPYSNRDEQYF

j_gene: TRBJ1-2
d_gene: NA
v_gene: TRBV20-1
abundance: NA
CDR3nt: TGCAGTGCTAGAGGGGTCTATGGCTACACCTTC
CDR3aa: CSARGVYGYTF

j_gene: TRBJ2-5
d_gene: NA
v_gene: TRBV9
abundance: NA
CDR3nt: TGTGCCAGCACGCCCCGGGCGGCCCTTATGAGTGTGGAGACCCAGTACTTC
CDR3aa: CASTPRAALMSVETQYF

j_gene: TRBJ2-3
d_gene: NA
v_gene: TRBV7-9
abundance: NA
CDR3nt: TGTGCCAGCAGCCCCAGAGGCCCGGATACGCAGTATTTT
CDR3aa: CASSPRGPDTQYF

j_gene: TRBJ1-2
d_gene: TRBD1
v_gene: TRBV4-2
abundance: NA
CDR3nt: TGTGCCAGCAGCCTTGGGACAGGGGAGGGCTATGGCTACACCTTC
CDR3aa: CASSLGTGEGYGYTF

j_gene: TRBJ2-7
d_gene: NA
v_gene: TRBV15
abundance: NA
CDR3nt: TGTGCCACCAGCAGAGATTTTAGGGGTGGGGCGGGTGAGCAGTACTTC
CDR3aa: CATSRDFRGGAGEQYF

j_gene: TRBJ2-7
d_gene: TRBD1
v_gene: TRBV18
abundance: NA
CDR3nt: TGTGCCAGCTCACCACCGTCGGGACAGGGGACCTACGAGCAGTACTTC
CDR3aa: CASSPPSGQGTYEQYF

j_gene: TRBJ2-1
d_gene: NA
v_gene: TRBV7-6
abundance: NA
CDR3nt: TGTGCCAGCAGCTTAGGAGGGCTACGCCTCAATGAGCAGTTCTTC
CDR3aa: CASSLGGLRLNEQFF

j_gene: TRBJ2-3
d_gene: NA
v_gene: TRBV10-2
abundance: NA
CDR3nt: TGCGCCAGCAGACCCCTTAAACATAGCACAGATGCGCAGTATTTT
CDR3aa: CASRPLKHSTDAQYF

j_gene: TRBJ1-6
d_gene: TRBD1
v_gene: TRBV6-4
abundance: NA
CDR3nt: TGTGCCAGCAGGGATACGGACAGGGGAAATTCACCCCTCCACTTT
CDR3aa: CASRDTDRGNSPLHF

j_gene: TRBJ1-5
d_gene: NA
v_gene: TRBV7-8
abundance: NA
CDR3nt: TGTGCCAGCAGCTTATGGAGGAAGGGTGGGCATCAGCCCCAGCATTTT
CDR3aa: CASSLWRKGGHQPQHF

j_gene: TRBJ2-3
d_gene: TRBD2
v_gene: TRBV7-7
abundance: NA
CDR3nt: TGTGCCAGCAGCAAACTAGCGGGAGGGATCACAGATACGCAGTATTTT
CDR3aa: CASSKLAGGITDTQYF

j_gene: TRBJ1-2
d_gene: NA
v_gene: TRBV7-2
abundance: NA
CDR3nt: TGTGCCAGCAGCTTAGGTGCGGAGTATGGCTACACCTTC
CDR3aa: CASSLGAEYGYTF

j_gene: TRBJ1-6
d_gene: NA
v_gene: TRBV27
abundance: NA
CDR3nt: TGTGCCAGCAGTTTATCACCTTGGATAGGGGGATATAATTCACCCCTCCACTTT
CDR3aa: CASSLSPWIGGYNSPLHF

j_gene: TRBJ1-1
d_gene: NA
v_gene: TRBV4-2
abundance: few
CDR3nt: TGTGCCAGCAGCCGAGCCACCGCACCAGGGGTGACTGAAGCTTTCTTT
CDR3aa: CASSRATAPGVTEAFF

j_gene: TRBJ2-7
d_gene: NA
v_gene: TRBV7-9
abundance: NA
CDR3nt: TGTGCCAGCAGGGCCCTCACCGGGGAGCAGTACTTC
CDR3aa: CASRALTGEQYF

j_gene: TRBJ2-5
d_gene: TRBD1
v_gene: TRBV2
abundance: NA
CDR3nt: TGTGCCAGCAGCGACCAGGGGGCACGTAAGACCCAGTACTTC
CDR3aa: CASSDQGARKTQYF

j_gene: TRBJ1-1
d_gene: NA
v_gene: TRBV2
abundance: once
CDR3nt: TGTGCCAGCAGCGTGTGGGGGAAGAACACTGAAGCTTTCTTT
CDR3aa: CASSVWGKNTEAFF

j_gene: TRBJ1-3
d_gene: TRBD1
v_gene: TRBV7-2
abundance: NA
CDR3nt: TGTGCCAGCAGCTCCCAACCGACAGGGGCTTCTGGAAACACCATATATTTT
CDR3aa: CASSSQPTGASGNTIYF

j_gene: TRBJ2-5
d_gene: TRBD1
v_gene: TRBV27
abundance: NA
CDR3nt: TGTGCCAGCAGGCGACAGGGGGCACGGGAGACCCAGTACTTC
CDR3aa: CASRRQGARETQYF

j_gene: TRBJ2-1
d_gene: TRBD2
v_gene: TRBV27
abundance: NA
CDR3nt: TGTGCCAGCAGGAGGGCGGGAGTGAACAATGAGCAGTTCTTC
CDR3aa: CASRRAGVNNEQFF

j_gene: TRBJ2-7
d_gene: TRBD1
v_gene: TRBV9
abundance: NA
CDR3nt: TGTGCCAGCAGCGTAGGGGACAGGACCTACGAGCAGTACTTC
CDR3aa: CASSVGDRTYEQYF

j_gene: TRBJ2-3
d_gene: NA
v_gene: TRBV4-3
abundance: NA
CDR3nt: TGCGCCAGCAGCCAAGAGGACGGCCAGACGAAGTATTTT
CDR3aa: CASSQEDGQTKYF

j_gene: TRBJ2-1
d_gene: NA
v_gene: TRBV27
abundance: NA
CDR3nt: TGTGCCAGCAGTCCCTTCCCAACTGAGCAGTTCTTC
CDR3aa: CASSPFPTEQFF